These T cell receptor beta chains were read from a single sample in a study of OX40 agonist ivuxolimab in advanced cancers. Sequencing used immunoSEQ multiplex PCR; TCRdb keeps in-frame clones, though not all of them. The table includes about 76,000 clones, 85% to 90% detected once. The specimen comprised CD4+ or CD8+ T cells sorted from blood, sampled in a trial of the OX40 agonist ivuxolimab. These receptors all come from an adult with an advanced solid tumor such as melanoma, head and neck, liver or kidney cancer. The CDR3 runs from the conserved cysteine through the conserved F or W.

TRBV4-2	CASSQEVAGGGNEQFF
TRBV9	CASSVVGSGSSPGELFF
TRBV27	CASSLYGLAGRQETQYF
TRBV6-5	CASRHRGGGKSPLHF
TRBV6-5	CASSDLDSFYEAFF
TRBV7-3	CASSLFGGRAEDTQYF
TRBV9	CASSPEGRYTEAFF
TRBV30	CAWKSRGPEAFF
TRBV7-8	CASSFGAVGSYEQYF
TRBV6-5	CASSYPGGEQYF
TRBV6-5	CASSYHFDTLYEQYF
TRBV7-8	CASSLRPRSYSNQPQHF
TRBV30	CAWSVPGGATEAFF
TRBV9	CASSATPGQSYEQYF
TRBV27	CASSLWSGRGANVLTF
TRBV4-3	CASSQEPPGTGGYYGYTF
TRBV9	CASSVHTGELFF
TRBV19	CASRWDRSSNQPQHF
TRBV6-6	CASRARSEDGYTF
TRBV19	CASSIWGVAWAFF
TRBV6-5	CASSLGGFAGNTIYF
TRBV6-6	CASSARGNTEAFF
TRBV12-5	CASVLGQGSGELFF
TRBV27	CASSSRGESYEQYF
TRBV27	CASSGPDFLGRQFF
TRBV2	CASSGAVGSYEQYF
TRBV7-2	CASSLAGTVPSSGANVLTF
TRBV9	CASSVGGSGGPYEQYF
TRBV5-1	CASSLRGGEGYGYGYTF
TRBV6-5	CASSTSGRGSYEQYF
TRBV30	CAWTPDRLNYGYTF
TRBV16	CASSQWGSSSGNTIYF
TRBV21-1	CARGDIPTEQYF
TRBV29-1	CSVAGERGELFF